This paragraph covers one T cell receptor (beta chain) sequence. Antigen unknown. A second PCR of about 7 to 12 cycles used a sample-barcoded 5' primer and a J-beta primer mix. Each cDNA molecule received a tag from a template-switch adaptor that had 12 random nucleotides. MiXCR, run by TCRdb on the 5' RACE reads, gives a single entry per CDR3 protein. This table holds 1.5 million to 1.8 million distinct CDR3 sequences, approximately 43% found once. The sample comes from a study of blood T cells in healthy people across ages. Whole-study findings and limits: Diversity estimates from one million T cells were considered underestimates. Higher diversity, along with more naive CD4+ cells, distinguished long-lived donors from aged donors. TCR beta diversity per million T cells fell roughly linearly with age.

CDR1 and CDR2 (germline): MGHRA, YSYEKL. The CDR3 is 14 amino acids. J gave up 6 bases and V 3 bases, and 5 bases lay outside the gene matches. The sample comprised blood. The source of this sequence is a woman under 30 in good health. The genes are TRBV4-1 and TRBJ1-2; the match to TRBD1 covers 9 bases. CDR3: CASSQRTGVDGYTF. DNA of the CDR3: TGCGCCAGCAGCCAGAGGACAGGGGTTGATGGCTACACCTTC.